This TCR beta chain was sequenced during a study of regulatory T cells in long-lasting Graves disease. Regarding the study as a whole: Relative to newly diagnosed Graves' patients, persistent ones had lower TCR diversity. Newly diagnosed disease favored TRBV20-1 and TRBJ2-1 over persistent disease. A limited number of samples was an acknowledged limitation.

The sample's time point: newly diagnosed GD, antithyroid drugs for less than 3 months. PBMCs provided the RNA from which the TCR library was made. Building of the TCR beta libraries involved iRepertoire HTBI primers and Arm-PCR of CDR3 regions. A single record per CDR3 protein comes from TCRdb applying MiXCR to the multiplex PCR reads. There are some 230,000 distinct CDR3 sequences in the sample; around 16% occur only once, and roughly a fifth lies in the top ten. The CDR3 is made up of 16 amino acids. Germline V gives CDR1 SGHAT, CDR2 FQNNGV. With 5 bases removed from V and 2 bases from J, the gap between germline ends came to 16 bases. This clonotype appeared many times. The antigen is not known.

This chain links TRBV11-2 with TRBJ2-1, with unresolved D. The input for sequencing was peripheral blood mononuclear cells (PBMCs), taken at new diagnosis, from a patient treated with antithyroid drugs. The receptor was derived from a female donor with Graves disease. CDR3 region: CASSQVVAFTYNEQFF. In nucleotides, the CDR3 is TGTGCCAGCAGCCAAGTGGTAGCTTTCACCTACAATGAGCAGTTCTTC.